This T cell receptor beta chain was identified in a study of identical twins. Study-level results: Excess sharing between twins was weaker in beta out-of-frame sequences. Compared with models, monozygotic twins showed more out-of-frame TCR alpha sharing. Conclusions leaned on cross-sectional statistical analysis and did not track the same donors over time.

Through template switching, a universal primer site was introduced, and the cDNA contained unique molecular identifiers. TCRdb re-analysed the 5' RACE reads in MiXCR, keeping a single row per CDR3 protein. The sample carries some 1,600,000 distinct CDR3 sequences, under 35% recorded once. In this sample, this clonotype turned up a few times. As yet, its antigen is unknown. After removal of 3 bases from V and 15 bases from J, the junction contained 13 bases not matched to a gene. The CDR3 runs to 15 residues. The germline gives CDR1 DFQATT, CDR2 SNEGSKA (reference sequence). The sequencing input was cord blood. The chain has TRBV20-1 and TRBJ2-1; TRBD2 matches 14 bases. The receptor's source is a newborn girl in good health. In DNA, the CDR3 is TGCAGTGCTAGGGACAGACTAGCGGGGGGGCCGGTGTTGTTCTTC. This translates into CSARDRLAGGPVLFF.